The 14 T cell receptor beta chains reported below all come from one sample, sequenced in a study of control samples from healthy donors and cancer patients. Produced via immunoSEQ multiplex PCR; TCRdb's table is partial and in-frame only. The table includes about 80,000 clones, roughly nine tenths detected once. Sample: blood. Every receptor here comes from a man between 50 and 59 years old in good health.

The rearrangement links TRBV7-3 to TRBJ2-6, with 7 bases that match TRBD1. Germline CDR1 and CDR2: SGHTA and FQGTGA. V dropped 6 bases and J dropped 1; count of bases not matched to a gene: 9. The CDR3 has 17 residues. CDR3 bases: TGTGCCAGCAGTGCACAGGGGAGTTTATCTGGGGCCAACGTCCTGACTTTC. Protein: CASSAQGSLSGANVLTF.

The CDR3 loop is CASSLAVATYTEAFF. DNA of the CDR3: TGTGCCAGCAGCTTGGCCGTCGCGACTTACACTGAAGCTTTCTTT. The chain couples TRBV5-6 to TRBJ1-1; D is uncertain. CDR1 and CDR2 (germline): SGHDT, YYEEEE. V was clipped by 0 bases and J by 3 bases, with 12 bases between them. The CDR3 loop spans 15 amino acids.

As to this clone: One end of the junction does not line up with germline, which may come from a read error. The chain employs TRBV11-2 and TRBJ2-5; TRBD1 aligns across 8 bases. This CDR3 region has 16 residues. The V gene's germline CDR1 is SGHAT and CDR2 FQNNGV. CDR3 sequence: CASSLILTDREENQYF. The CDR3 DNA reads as TGTGCCAGCAGCTTGATTTTAACGGACAGGGAAGAGAACCAGTACTTC.

CDR3 in amino acids: CASSPRVGGYTF. CDR3 sequence (DNA): TGTGCCAGCTCACCACGGGTCGGTGGCTACACCTTC. The rearrangement joins TRBV18 to TRBJ1-2; no definite D call. The ends were cut back, 1 base at V and 7 bases at J, with 7 bases in the middle. CDR1 KGHSH and CDR2 LQKENI come from the germline V gene. The CDR3 runs 12 residues.

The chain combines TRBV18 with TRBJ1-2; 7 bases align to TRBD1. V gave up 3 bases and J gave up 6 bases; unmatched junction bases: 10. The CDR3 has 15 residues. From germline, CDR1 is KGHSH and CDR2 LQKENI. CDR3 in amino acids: CASSPQNGGTDGYTF. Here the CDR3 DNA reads TGTGCCAGCTCACCTCAAAACGGTGGGACAGATGGCTACACCTTC.

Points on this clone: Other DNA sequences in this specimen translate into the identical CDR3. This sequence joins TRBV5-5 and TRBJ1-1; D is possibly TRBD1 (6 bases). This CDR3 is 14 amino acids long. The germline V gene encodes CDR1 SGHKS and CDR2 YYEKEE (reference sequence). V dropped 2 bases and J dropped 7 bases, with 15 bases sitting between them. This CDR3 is CASSFRGAGLEAFF. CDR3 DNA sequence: TGTGCCAGCAGCTTCAGGGGTGCTGGCCTTGAAGCTTTCTTT.

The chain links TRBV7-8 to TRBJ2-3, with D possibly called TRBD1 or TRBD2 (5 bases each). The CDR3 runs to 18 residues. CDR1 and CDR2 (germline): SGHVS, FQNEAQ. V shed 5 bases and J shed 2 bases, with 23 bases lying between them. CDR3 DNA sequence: TGTGCCAGCAGCAAGAGGACACAACGGGACCGACACACAGATACGCAGTATTTT. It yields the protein CASSKRTQRDRHTDTQYF.

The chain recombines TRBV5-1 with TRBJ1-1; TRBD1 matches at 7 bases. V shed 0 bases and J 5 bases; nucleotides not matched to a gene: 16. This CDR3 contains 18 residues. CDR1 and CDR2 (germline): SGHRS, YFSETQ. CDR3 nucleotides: TGCGCCAGCAGCTTGGGGGCCCGACAGGGCTCCGGGAGGACTGAAGCTTTCTTT. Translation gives CASSLGARQGSGRTEAFF.

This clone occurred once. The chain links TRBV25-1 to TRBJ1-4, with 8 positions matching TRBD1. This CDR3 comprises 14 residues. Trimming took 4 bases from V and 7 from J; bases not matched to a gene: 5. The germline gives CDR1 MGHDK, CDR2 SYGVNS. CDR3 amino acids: CASSGTGIGEKLFF. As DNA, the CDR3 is TGTGCCAGCAGTGGGACAGGGATCGGTGAAAAACTGTTTTTT.

The CDR3 sequence is CASSELSNYGYTF. The CDR3 bases are TGCGCCAGCAGTGAGCTCTCTAACTATGGCTACACCTTC. This chain links TRBV10-2 with TRBJ1-2; D is ambiguous. CDR1 is WSHSY and CDR2 is SAAADI in the germline V gene. CDR3 length: 13 amino acids. V was cut by 2 bases and J by 0 bases, with 4 bases left in between.

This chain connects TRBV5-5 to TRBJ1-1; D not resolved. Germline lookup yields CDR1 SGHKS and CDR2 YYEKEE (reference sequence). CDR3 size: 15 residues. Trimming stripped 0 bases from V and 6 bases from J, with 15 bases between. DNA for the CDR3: TGTGCCAGCAGCTTGGAAGGCTTTGGAACTGCTGAAGCTTTCTTT. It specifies CASSLEGFGTAEAFF.

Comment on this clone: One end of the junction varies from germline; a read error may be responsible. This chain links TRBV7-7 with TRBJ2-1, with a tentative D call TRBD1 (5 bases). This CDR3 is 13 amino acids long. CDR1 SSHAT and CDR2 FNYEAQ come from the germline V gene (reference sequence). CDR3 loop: CASSLGPDSEQFF. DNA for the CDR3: TGTGCTAGCAGCTTAGGTCCAGACAGTGAGCAGTTCTTC. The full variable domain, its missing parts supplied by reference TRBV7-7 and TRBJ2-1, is GAGVSQSPRYKVTKRGQDVTLRCDPISSHATLYWYQQALGQGPEFLTYFNYEAQPDKSGLPSDRFSAERPEGSISTLTIQRTEQRDSAMYRCASSLGPDSEQFFGPGTRLTVL.

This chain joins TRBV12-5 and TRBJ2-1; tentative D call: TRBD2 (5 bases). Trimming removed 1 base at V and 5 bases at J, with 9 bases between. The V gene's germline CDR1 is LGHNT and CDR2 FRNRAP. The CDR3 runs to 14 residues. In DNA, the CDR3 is TGTGCTAGTGGTTTGGCAGGACTCCACAATGAGCAGTTCTTC. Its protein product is CASGLAGLHNEQFF.

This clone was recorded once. The CDR3, as DNA: TGTGCCAGCAGCCAAGTGGGGGGCCCCTTGGAGCAGTACTTC. It translates to CASSQVGGPLEQYF. The chain links TRBV14 to TRBJ2-7; D may correspond to TRBD1 or TRBD2 (6 bases each). Between the trimmed V and J ends, which lost 1 base and 7 bases, there was a span of 14 bases. The CDR3 contains 14 residues. Germline loops: CDR1 SGHDN, CDR2 FVKESK.